This T cell receptor beta chain stems from a study of Graves' ophthalmopathy and Graves' hyperthyroidism. Findings of the study overall: Ophthalmopathy progression was predicted by the model at 60% to 71% sensitivity and 72.22% specificity. Detected in blood as well were most expanded thyroid clonotypes with frequency above 0.001.

V was shortened by 6 bases and J by 3 bases, with 14 bases between the two germline ends. This CDR3 contains 14 residues. Using RNA transcripts, the TCR beta CDR3 regions were amplified. RT-PCR with HTBI primers came first, then second-round multiplex PCR. TCRdb reprocessed the multiplex PCR reads via MiXCR and lists one record per CDR3 protein. The sample includes more than 300,000 distinct CDR3 sequences, about 16% of them seen just once. No progression to ophthalmopathy over 18 months defined stable hyperthyroidism. Fresh peripheral blood, about 9.3 ml, was the PBMC source. About this clonotype itself: Its cognate antigen is unknown.

This rearrangement joins TRBV12-3 or TRBV12-4 to TRBJ1-1; D is undetermined. Sample: peripheral blood. The sequence came from a woman aged 18 to 35 with stable Graves' hyperthyroidism. CDR3 loop: CASSPYSGDTEAFF. CDR3 DNA: TGTGCCAGCAGCCCTTATAGCGGGGACACTGAAGCTTTCTTT.